The 18 T cell receptor beta chains below were found in one sample sequenced in a study of Graves' ophthalmopathy and Graves' hyperthyroidism listed by TCRdb under 2018. Sequenced on an Illumina HiSeq 2000. TCR beta CDR3 regions were amplified from RNA transcripts for repertoire sequencing. HTBI primers and the Qiagen OneStep RT-PCR kit were used in a first-round RT-PCR, which was followed by a second-round multiplex PCR, size selection and purification. TCRdb trimmed public reads at Q25 via fastp, called clones via MiXCR and kept in-frame beta chains. Under each unique CDR3 protein, matching rows form one entry showing the most common genes and DNA. Counted in this sample were roughly 420,000 distinct CDR3 sequences; approximately 21% of them appeared once. The ten largest clones add up to around 3.2% of the sample. The sample taken for sequencing was peripheral blood. Source of these receptors: a woman younger than 35 with stable Graves' hyperthyroidism. Donor details come from another sample of the same person, matched by shared clones.

This clonotype was seen many times. J is TRBJ2-5 and V is TRBV29-1; possibly TRBD2 for D (6 bases). The CDR3 loop spans 12 amino acids. The germline gives CDR1 SQVTM, CDR2 ANQGSEA. With 6 bases removed from V and 5 bases from J, the gap between germline ends came to 13 bases. The CDR3 DNA is TGCAGCGTCCCTGGGGCGGGGGAGACCCAGTACTTC. Protein product: CSVPGAGETQYF.

At least ten counts were recorded for this clonotype. V and J are TRBV12-3 or TRBV12-4 and TRBJ1-3; D is undetermined. V was clipped by 3 bases and J by 2 bases, with 8 bases between them. The length of the CDR3 is 14 residues. CDR3 sequence reads: CASSFGSPGNTIYF. The CDR3 nucleotides read TGTGCCAGCAGTTTTGGGAGCCCTGGAAACACCATATATTTT.

This clonotype was counted at least ten times. The V and J genes are TRBV6-1 and TRBJ2-7; 12 bases are shared with TRBD2. In germline, CDR1 is MNHNS, CDR2 SASEGT. Unmatched junction bases numbered 4, after V lost 1 base and J lost 3 bases. CDR3 length: 16 residues. For the CDR3, the DNA is TGTGCCAGCAGTGAAGGGACTAGCGGGGCCGTCTACGAGCAGTACTTC. It encodes CASSEGTSGAVYEQYF.

Many counts were recorded for this clonotype. J is TRBJ2-5 and V is TRBV25-1; 12 bases align to TRBD2. Germline CDR1 MGHDK, CDR2 SYGVNS. V lost 1 base to trimming and J lost 4 bases; unmatched junction nucleotides: 10. The CDR3 covers 18 residues. The CDR3 protein is CASSESGLAGRSGETQYF. The CDR3, as DNA: TGTGCCAGCAGTGAATCCGGACTAGCGGGAAGGTCGGGAGAGACCCAGTACTTC.

The table lists this clonotype with a few counts. The V and J genes are TRBV6-1 and TRBJ1-2; unclear D gene. The CDR3 loop spans 14 amino acids. With 0 bases removed from V and 1 base from J, the gap between germline ends came to 6 bases. CDR1 MNHNS and CDR2 SASEGT come from the germline V gene. In nucleotides, the CDR3 is TGTGCCAGCAGTGAAGCTGACTTTAACTATGGCTACACCTTC. Translated: CASSEADFNYGYTF.

In this sample, this clonotype turned up many times. V is TRBV12-3 or TRBV12-4 and J is TRBJ2-7, with TRBD2 matching over 12 bases. V shed 5 bases and J 3 bases; nucleotides not matched to a gene: 2. The CDR3 totals 14 residues. Written as DNA, the CDR3 is TGTGCCAGCAGTCGACTAGCGGGAGACTACGAGCAGTACTTC. As protein: CASSRLAGDYEQYF.

This clonotype was found many times. The genes are TRBV28 and TRBJ1-1; D might be TRBD1 (5 bases). V was cut by 5 bases and J by 3 bases, with 7 bases left in between. From germline, CDR1 is MDHEN and CDR2 SYDVKM. The CDR3 is made up of 12 amino acids. CDR3 in DNA: TGTGCCAGCAGTGGAGGGGACACTGAAGCTTTCTTT. Encoded protein: CASSGGDTEAFF.

Many counts were recorded for this clonotype. The chain has TRBV20-1 and TRBJ1-1; D unresolved. Germline CDR1 is DFQATT and CDR2 is SNEGSKA (reference sequence). The CDR3 consists of 14 residues. Trimming pared 5 bases from V and 4 bases from J, leaving 17 bases between. Here the CDR3 reads CSARISWGSTEAFF. CDR3 nucleotide sequence: TGCAGTGCTCGAATCTCTTGGGGATCCACTGAAGCTTTCTTT.

This clonotype was counted only a few times. CDR3 loop: CASSEADNYGYTF. In nucleotides, the CDR3 is TGTGCCAGCAGTGAAGCGGACAACTATGGCTACACCTTC. The rearrangement joins TRBV6-1 to TRBJ1-2; D call uncertain. V lost 0 bases to trimming and J lost 2 bases, with 4 bases between them. Germline V gene data show CDR1 as MNHNS and CDR2 as SASEGT. The CDR3 covers 13 residues.

In its sample, this clonotype was seen many times. The chain couples TRBV12-3 or TRBV12-4 to TRBJ1-2; 8 bases fit TRBD1. V trimming: 3 bases; J trimming: 7 bases; junction bases outside the gene matches: 4. The CDR3 has 13 amino acids. The CDR3 DNA follows: TGTGCCAGCAGTTTCAGGACAGGGATTGGCTACACCTTC. Translating it yields CASSFRTGIGYTF.

This chain uses TRBV6-5 with TRBJ1-6; D is unclear. The V gene's germline CDR1 is MNHEY and CDR2 SVGAGI. V was clipped by 0 bases and J by 9 bases, with 12 bases between them. The CDR3 runs to 15 residues. The CDR3 DNA reads as TGTGCCAGCAGTTACTCGGACTATGACGGTTCACCCCTCCACTTT. This translates into CASSYSDYDGSPLHF.

This clonotype was seen at least ten times. Sequence at one end of the junction differs from germline and may be a read error. V is TRBV20-1 and J is TRBJ2-7, with D possibly TRBD2 on 7 matching bases. Germline CDR1 reads DFQATT; CDR2 reads SNEGSKA (reference sequence). There are 11 residues in the CDR3. The CDR3 coding sequence is TGCAGTGCTGCTCGTCAGGGGTACGGGAGGTTC. This sequence encodes CSAARQGYGRF.

This clonotype was observed many times. The CDR3 loop is CASKPNGYTF. In nucleotides, the CDR3 is TGTGCCAGCAAGCCCAATGGCTACACCTTC. The J gene is TRBJ1-2, the V gene TRBV12-3 or TRBV12-4; no clear D gene. This CDR3 is 10 amino acids long. V lost 7 bases, J lost 6 bases, and 6 bases lay in between.

In this sample, this clonotype turned up many times. This chain connects TRBV7-2 to TRBJ2-7, with D tentatively TRBD1 (5 bases). From germline, CDR1 is SGHTA and CDR2 FQGNSA. Trimming stripped 5 bases from V and 2 bases from J, with 31 bases between. This CDR3 is 20 amino acids long. The DNA of the CDR3 is TGTGCCAGCAGCACGACCCAGGGTAGCACCCCGGTGGGTTTTACCTACGAGCAGTACTTC. Protein sequence: CASSTTQGSTPVGFTYEQYF.

This clonotype was detected a few times. This rearrangement joins TRBV6-1 to TRBJ2-4; TRBD1 or TRBD2 may be the D gene (6 bases each). Trimming cost V 5 bases and J 2 bases, with 19 bases left between them. This CDR3 contains 17 residues. CDR1 MNHNS and CDR2 SASEGT come from the germline V gene. The CDR3 loop is CASSPGVGGPTKNIQYF. CDR3 nucleotide sequence: TGTGCCAGCAGTCCCGGGGTGGGGGGCCCCACCAAAAACATTCAGTACTTC.

The chain has TRBV28 and TRBJ2-7, with TRBD1 matching 7 bases. CDR1 and CDR2 from the germline V gene are MDHEN and SYDVKM. CDR3 length: 16 residues. V trimming: 4 bases; J trimming: 2 bases; junction bases outside the gene matches: 11. The CDR3 here is CASSSPRDRGPYEQYF. CDR3 DNA sequence: TGTGCCAGCAGTTCTCCCCGGGACAGAGGACCCTACGAGCAGTACTTC.

The chain recombines TRBV6-5 with TRBJ2-7; 9 bases are shared with TRBD1. Looked up from germline, CDR1 is MNHEY and CDR2 is SVGAGI. V was pared by 10 bases and J by 6 bases, with 10 bases of the junction left unmatched. The CDR3 is made up of 13 amino acids. The CDR3 spells CATVMGQGREQYF. CDR3 bases: TGTGCCACAGTTATGGGACAGGGCCGCGAGCAGTACTTC.

This clonotype was found many times. The chain recombines TRBV7-2 with TRBJ2-4; TRBD2 matches at 8 bases. V shed 1 base and J 2 bases; nucleotides not matched to a gene: 4. Germline CDR1 SGHTA, CDR2 FQGNSA. The CDR3 length is 16 residues. The CDR3 is CASSLGAGASKNIQYF. CDR3 coding DNA: TGTGCCAGCAGCTTAGGAGCGGGAGCCTCCAAAAACATTCAGTACTTC.